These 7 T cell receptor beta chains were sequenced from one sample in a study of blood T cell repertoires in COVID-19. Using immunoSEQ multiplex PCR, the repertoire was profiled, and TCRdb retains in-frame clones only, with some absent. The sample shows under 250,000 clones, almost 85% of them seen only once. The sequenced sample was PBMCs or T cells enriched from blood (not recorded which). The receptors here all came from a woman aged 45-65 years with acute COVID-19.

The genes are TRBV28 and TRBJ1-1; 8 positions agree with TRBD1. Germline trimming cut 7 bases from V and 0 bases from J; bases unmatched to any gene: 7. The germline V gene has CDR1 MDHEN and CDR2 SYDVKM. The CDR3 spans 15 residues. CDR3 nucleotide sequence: TGTGCCAGCACCAGAGCGGACAGGGTGAACACTGAAGCTTTCTTT. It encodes CASTRADRVNTEAFF.

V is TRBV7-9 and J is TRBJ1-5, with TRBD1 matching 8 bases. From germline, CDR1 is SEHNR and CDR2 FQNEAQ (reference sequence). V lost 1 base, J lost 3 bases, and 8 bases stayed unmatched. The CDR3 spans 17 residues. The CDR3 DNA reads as TGTGCCAGCAGCTTAGGAGGGCAGGGGGCAAACAATCAGCCCCAGCATTTT. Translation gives CASSLGGQGANNQPQHF.

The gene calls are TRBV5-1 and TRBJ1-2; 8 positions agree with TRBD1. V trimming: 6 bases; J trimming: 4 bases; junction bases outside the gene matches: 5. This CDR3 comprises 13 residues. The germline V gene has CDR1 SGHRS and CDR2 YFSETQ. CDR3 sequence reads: CASNQGASYGYTF. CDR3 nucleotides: TGCGCCAGCAACCAGGGGGCAAGCTATGGCTACACCTTC.

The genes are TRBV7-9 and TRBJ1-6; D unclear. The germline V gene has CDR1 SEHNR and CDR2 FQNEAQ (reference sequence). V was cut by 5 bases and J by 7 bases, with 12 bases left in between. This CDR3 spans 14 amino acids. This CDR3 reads CASSPEPGNSPLHF. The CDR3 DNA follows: TGTGCCAGCAGCCCCGAGCCCGGGAATTCACCCCTCCACTTT. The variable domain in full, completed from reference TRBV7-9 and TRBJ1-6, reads DTGVSQNPRHKITKRGQNVTFRCDPISEHNRLYWYRQTLGQGPEFLTYFQNEAQLEKSRLLSDRFSAERPKGSFSTLEIQRTEQGDSAMYLCASSPEPGNSPLHFGNGTRLTVT.

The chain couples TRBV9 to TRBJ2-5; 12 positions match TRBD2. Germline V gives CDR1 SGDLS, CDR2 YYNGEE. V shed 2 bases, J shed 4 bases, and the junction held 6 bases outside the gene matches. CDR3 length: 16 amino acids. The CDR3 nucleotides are TGTGCCAGCAGCGTTTACTCTAGCGGGGGGGCAGAGACCCAGTACTTC. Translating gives CASSVYSSGGAETQYF.

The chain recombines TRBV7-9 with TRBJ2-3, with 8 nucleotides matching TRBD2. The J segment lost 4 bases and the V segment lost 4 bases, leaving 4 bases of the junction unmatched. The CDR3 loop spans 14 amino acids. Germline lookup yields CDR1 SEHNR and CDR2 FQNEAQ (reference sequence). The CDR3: CASSSGLVADTQYF. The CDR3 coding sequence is TGTGCCAGCAGCTCGGGACTAGTGGCAGATACGCAGTATTTT.

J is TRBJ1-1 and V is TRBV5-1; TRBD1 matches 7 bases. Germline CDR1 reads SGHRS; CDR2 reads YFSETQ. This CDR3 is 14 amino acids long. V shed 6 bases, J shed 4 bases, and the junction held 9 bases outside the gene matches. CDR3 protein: CASKLEGASTEAFF. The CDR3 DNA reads TGCGCCAGCAAGTTGGAGGGGGCTTCCACTGAAGCTTTCTTT. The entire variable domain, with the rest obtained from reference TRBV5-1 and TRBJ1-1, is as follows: KAGVTQTPRYLIKTRGQQVTLSCSPISGHRSVSWYQQTPGQGLQFLFEYFSETQRNKGNFPGRFSGRQFSNSRSEMNVSTLELGDSALYLCASKLEGASTEAFFGQGTRLTVV.